These T cell receptor beta chains were read from a single sample in a study of CD8 T cells in ankylosing spondylitis. TCRdb itself ran the 5' RACE reads through MiXCR, one entry per CDR3 protein. The sample gives 700,000 or so distinct CDR3 sequences, around 19% of which show up once; under 20% is in the top ten. The sequencing sample was made of blood, either unsorted or a sorted T cell fraction (not recorded which). Source of these receptors: a male donor with ankylosing spondylitis. Each CDR3 is given with its conserved first and last residue.

CASMGRGDSPLHF,TRBV19,TRBJ1-6,13
CASRADRDEKLFF,TRBV12-3/TRBV12-4,TRBJ1-4,13
CATSEVGQGNEQFF,TRBV24-1,TRBJ2-1,14
CASNTGGSNTEAFF,TRBV6-1,TRBJ1-1,14
CASSQGTGWTNQPQHF,TRBV4-3,TRBJ1-5,16
CASSSRTSGGPYEQYF,TRBV5-1,TRBJ2-7,16
CSARGQGDNEQFF,TRBV20-1,TRBJ2-1,13
CASSESAGRNYGYIF,TRBV10-2,TRBJ1-2,15
CASSFGLTSNQPQHF,TRBV7-2,TRBJ1-5,15
CASSLQGEVDEQYF,TRBV5-1,TRBJ2-7,14